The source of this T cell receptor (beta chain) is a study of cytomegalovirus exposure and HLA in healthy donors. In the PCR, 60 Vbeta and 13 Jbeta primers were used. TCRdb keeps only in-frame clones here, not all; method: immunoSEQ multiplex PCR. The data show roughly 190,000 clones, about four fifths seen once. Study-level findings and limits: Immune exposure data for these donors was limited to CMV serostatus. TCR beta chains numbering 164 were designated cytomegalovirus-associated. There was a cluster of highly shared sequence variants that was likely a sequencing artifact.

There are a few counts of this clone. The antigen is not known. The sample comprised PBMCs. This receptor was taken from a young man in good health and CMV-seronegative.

Written as DNA, the CDR3 is TGTGCCAGCAGCTCTGGGACTAGCGGGGGAGCCGAGTATCCAGATACGCAGTATTTT. The encoded protein is CASSSGTSGGAEYPDTQYF. The V call is TRBV7-9, the J call TRBJ2-3; 14 bases are a match to TRBD2. Unmatched junction bases numbered 13, after V lost 4 bases and J lost 4 bases. The CDR3 totals 19 residues. Germline V lookup: CDR1 SEHNR, CDR2 FQNEAQ (reference sequence).